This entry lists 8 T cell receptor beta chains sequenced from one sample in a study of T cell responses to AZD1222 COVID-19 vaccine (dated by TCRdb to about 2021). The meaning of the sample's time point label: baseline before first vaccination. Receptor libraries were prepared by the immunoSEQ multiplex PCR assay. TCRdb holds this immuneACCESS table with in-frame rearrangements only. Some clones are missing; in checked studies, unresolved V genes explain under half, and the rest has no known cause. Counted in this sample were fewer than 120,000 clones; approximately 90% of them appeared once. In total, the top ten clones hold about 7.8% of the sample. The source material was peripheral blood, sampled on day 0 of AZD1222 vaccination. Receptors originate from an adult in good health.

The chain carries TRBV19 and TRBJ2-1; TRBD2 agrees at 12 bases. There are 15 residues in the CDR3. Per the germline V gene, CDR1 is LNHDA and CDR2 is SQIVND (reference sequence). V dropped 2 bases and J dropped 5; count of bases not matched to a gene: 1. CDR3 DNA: TGTGCCAGTAGTATACTAGCGGGGGGGGACAATGAGCAGTTCTTC. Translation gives CASSILAGGDNEQFF.

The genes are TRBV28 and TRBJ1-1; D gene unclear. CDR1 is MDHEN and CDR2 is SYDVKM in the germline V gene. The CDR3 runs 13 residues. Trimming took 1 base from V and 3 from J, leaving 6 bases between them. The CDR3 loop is CASSLSGYTEAFF. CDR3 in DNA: TGTGCCAGCAGTTTATCTGGATACACTGAAGCTTTCTTT.

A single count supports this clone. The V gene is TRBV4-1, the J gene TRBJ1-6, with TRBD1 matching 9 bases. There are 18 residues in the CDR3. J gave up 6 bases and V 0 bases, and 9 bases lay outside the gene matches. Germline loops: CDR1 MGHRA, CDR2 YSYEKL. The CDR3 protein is CASSQDGGQGFTNSPLHF. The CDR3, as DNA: TGCGCCAGCAGCCAAGATGGGGGACAGGGATTTACTAATTCACCCCTCCACTTT.

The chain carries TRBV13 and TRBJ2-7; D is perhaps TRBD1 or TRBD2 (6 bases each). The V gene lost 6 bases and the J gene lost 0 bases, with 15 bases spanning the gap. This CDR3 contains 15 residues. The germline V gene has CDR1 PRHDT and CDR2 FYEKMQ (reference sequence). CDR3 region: CASRRGGSSSYEQYF. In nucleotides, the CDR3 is TGTGCCAGCAGGCGAGGGGGGTCAAGCTCCTACGAGCAGTACTTC.

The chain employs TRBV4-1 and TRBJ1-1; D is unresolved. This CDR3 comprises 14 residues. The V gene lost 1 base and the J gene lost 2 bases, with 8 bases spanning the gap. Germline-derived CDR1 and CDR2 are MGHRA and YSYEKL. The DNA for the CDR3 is TGCGCCAGCAGCCAAGCGTTTAGCAACACTGAAGCTTTCTTT. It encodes CASSQAFSNTEAFF.

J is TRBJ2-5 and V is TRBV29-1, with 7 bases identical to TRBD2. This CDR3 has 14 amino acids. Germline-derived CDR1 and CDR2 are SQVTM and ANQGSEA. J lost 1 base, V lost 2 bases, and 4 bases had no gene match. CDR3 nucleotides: TGCAGCGTTGAAAAGCTAGCGGTCCAAGAGACCCAGTACTTC. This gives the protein CSVEKLAVQETQYF.

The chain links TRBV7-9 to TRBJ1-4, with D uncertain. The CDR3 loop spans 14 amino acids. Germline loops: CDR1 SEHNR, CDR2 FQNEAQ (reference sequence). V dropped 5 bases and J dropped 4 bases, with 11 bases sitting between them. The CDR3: CASSILGINEKLFF. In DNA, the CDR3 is TGTGCCAGCAGCATCCTCGGGATTAATGAAAAACTGTTTTTT. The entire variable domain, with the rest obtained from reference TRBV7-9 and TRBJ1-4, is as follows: DTGVSQNPRHKITKRGQNVTFRCDPISEHNRLYWYRQTLGQGPEFLTYFQNEAQLEKSRLLSDRFSAERPKGSFSTLEIQRTEQGDSAMYLCASSILGINEKLFFGSGTQLSVL.

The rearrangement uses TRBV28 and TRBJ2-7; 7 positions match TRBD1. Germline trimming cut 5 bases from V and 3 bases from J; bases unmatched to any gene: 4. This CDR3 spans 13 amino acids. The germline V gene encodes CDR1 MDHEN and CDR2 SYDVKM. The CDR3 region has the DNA TGTGCCAGCAGTCAACAGGGGATCTACGAGCAGTACTTC. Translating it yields CASSQQGIYEQYF.